The 14 T cell receptor beta chains given below trace back to one sample, sequenced in a study of T cells in localized non-small cell lung cancer. The assay was immunoSEQ multiplex PCR, and TCRdb's table has in-frame clones only and misses some. The repertoire consists of around 30,000 clones, with roughly 87% occurring once and the leading ten covering approximately 6.8%. The sequenced sample was peripheral blood, obtained before any cancer treatment. The source of these receptors is a male donor older than 55 with stage I lung adenocarcinoma.

The gene calls are TRBV15 and TRBJ2-5, with D possibly TRBD1 on 6 matching bases. Deletions cut 0 bases from V and 2 bases from J, with 7 bases between. The CDR3 is made up of 14 amino acids. Germline V CDR1 and CDR2: LNHNV, YYDKDF (reference sequence). CDR3 protein: CATSRDRGQETQYF. The CDR3 nucleotides read TGTGCCACCAGCAGAGACAGGGGTCAAGAGACCCAGTACTTC.

Only one count was recorded for this clone. The V call is TRBV7-2, the J call TRBJ1-1, with D unclear. This CDR3 has 13 residues. Trimming took off 2 bases at V and 8 bases at J, with 12 bases between the two ends. Germline CDR1 is SGHTA and CDR2 is FQGNSA. The CDR3 DNA reads TGTGCCAGCAGCTTACCCAATACCAGGGAAGCTTTCTTT. As protein: CASSLPNTREAFF.

The V gene is TRBV30, the J gene TRBJ2-5; perhaps TRBD1 as D (5 bases). This CDR3 is 13 amino acids long. The V end was cut by 0 bases, the J end by 3 bases, with 8 bases between. Looked up from germline, CDR1 is GTSNPN and CDR2 is SVGIG (reference sequence). For the CDR3, the DNA is TGTGCCTGGAGTGTAGGGGCGGAAGAGACCCAGTACTTC. Translated: CAWSVGAEETQYF.

The CDR3 loop is CAWGITGSPGYGYTF. The CDR3 coding sequence is TGTGCCTGGGGAATTACAGGGTCCCCTGGCTATGGCTACACCTTC. The gene calls are TRBV30 and TRBJ1-2, with D maybe TRBD1 (6 bases). The germline V gene has CDR1 GTSNPN and CDR2 SVGIG (reference sequence). CDR3 size: 15 residues. The germline V and J ends were trimmed by 5 bases and 4 bases, with 20 bases remaining between them.

The chain recombines TRBV18 with TRBJ1-2; D remains ambiguous. V lost 0 bases and J lost 4, with 6 bases in between. The CDR3 consists of 13 residues. Germline CDR1 and CDR2: KGHSH and LQKENI. Written as DNA, the CDR3 is TGTGCCAGCTCACCACCGAACGGCTATGGCTACACCTTC. As protein: CASSPPNGYGYTF.

This clone has a single count. The J gene is TRBJ1-4, the V gene TRBV5-4; 7 bases are a match to TRBD1. This CDR3 is 15 amino acids long. Germline values: CDR1 SGHNT, CDR2 YYREEE (reference sequence). V lost 3 bases and J lost 0; bases outside the gene matches: 2. CDR3 region: CASSWTGATNEKLFF. CDR3 coding DNA: TGTGCCAGCAGCTGGACAGGAGCAACTAATGAAAAACTGTTTTTT.

The chain has TRBV19 and TRBJ2-2; 8 bases fit TRBD1. The CDR3 loop spans 14 amino acids. From germline, CDR1 is LNHDA and CDR2 SQIVND (reference sequence). Losses at the gene ends were 2 bases for V and 6 bases for J; bases not matched to a gene: 2. The CDR3 DNA is TGTGCCAGTAGTATACAGGGGGCCGCCGGGGAGCTGTTTTTT. Translated: CASSIQGAAGELFF.

The chain is built from TRBV7-2 and TRBJ2-5; D might be TRBD1 (6 bases). The CDR3 spans 13 residues. With 5 bases removed from V and 5 bases from J, the gap between germline ends came to 12 bases. The germline CDR1 and CDR2 sequences are SGHTA and FQGNSA. The CDR3 DNA sequence: TGTGCCAGCAGCCGACAGGCCTCCGAGACCCAGTACTTC. Translated: CASSRQASETQYF.

The chain employs TRBV19 and TRBJ2-1; 9 bases are shared with TRBD2. The CDR3 contains 14 residues. Germline loops: CDR1 LNHDA, CDR2 SQIVND (reference sequence). V lost 4 bases and J lost 6; bases outside the gene matches: 4. CDR3 sequence: CASSNAGGRNEQFF. The CDR3 DNA follows: TGTGCCAGTAGTAACGCGGGGGGGCGCAATGAGCAGTTCTTC.

The rearrangement links TRBV7-2 to TRBJ2-1, with D unresolved. The length of the CDR3 is 15 residues. V lost 5 bases to trimming and J lost 7 bases, with 18 bases between them. Per germline, CDR1 SGHTA and CDR2 FQGNSA. This chain's CDR3 is CASSNYGPGGNEQFF. The CDR3 DNA is TGTGCCAGCAGCAATTACGGACCTGGTGGGAATGAGCAGTTCTTC.

This chain links TRBV13 with TRBJ2-7; the D call may be TRBD1 or TRBD2 (5 bases each). CDR3 length equals 13 residues. The germline gives CDR1 PRHDT, CDR2 FYEKMQ (reference sequence). The germline V and J ends were trimmed by 5 bases and 6 bases, with 14 bases remaining between them. The CDR3 protein is CASSDHQRGEQYF. DNA for the CDR3: TGTGCCAGCAGCGACCACCAGAGGGGCGAGCAGTACTTC.

This clone is labeled as medium-sized. The chain combines TRBV14 with TRBJ2-1; D possibly corresponds to TRBD2 (6 bases). From germline, CDR1 is SGHDN and CDR2 FVKESK. Trimming left V 4 bases short and J 0 bases short, with 13 bases between. The CDR3 is 16 residues long. The CDR3 sequence is CASSPPGGNSYNEQFF. The CDR3 DNA reads TGTGCCAGCAGCCCCCCAGGAGGGAACTCCTACAATGAGCAGTTCTTC.

V gene TRBV19 combines with J gene TRBJ1-1; perhaps TRBD1 as D (5 bases). V lost 0 bases and J lost 2, with 13 bases in between. This CDR3 comprises 16 residues. The germline V gene encodes CDR1 LNHDA and CDR2 SQIVND (reference sequence). The CDR3 spells CASSIDPGTLNTEAFF. DNA of the CDR3: TGTGCCAGTAGTATAGATCCTGGGACCCTAAACACTGAAGCTTTCTTT.

The rearrangement joins TRBV6-6 to TRBJ1-6; 9 bases line up with TRBD1. The CDR3 is 15 amino acids. V lost 6 bases to trimming and J lost 5 bases; unmatched junction nucleotides: 5. Germline assignment: CDR1 MNHNY and CDR2 SVGAGI (reference sequence). The CDR3 loop is CASRRRTGDNSPLHF. The CDR3 region has the DNA TGTGCCAGCAGACGACGGACAGGGGATAATTCACCCCTCCACTTT.